These 16 T cell receptor beta chains were sequenced from one sample in a study of cytomegalovirus exposure and HLA in healthy donors. Researchers ran the PCR with 60 Vbeta and 13 Jbeta primers. Assay: immunoSEQ multiplex PCR; the TCRdb copy retains only in-frame clones and omits some. The sample comprises some 150,000 clones, less than 80% of which are singletons, and approximately 1.8% rests with the top ten. Sample: PBMCs. The receptors shown here come from a female donor in good health and CMV-seropositive.

This clone turned up a few times. The V and J genes are TRBV10-1 and TRBJ2-5; 8 bases are shared with TRBD1. Germline V lookup: CDR1 WNHNN, CDR2 SYGVQD (reference sequence). The CDR3 is made up of 14 amino acids. The trim removed 7 bases at V and 4 bases at J, leaving 8 bases unmatched. CDR3 protein: CASKEDRVRETQYF. CDR3 nucleotide sequence: TGCGCCAGCAAAGAGGACAGGGTCCGAGAGACCCAGTACTTC.

The V gene is TRBV9, the J gene TRBJ2-3, with 11 bases matching TRBD2. The CDR3 extends over 16 amino acids. Germline CDR1 is SGDLS and CDR2 is YYNGEE. J was trimmed by 5 bases and V by 0 bases; bases with no gene match: 5. The CDR3 loop is CASSVGTSGYLDTQYF. The CDR3 nucleotides read TGTGCCAGCAGCGTAGGGACTAGCGGGTACTTAGATACGCAGTATTTT.

The chain uses TRBV19 and TRBJ2-7; D not resolved. The CDR3 loop spans 14 amino acids. V was trimmed by 1 base and J by 6 bases, leaving 13 bases between them. The germline CDR1 and CDR2 sequences are LNHDA and SQIVND (reference sequence). The CDR3: CASSIGEVLGEQYF. The CDR3 DNA follows: TGTGCCAGTAGTATAGGTGAGGTTTTGGGCGAGCAGTACTTC. The full variable domain, in which reference TRBV19 and TRBJ2-7 provide the parts outside the CDR3, is DGGITQSPKYLFRKEGQNVTLSCEQNLNHDAMYWYRQDPGQGLRLIYYSQIVNDFQKGDIAEGYSVSREKKESFPLTVTSAQKNPTAFYLCASSIGEVLGEQYFGPGTRLTVT.

This clone came up a few times. The chain carries TRBV30 and TRBJ2-5; perhaps TRBD2 as D (7 bases). V was cut by 3 bases and J by 5 bases, with 16 bases left in between. Germline V gene data show CDR1 as GTSNPN and CDR2 as SVGIG (reference sequence). The CDR3 contains 14 residues. In nucleotides, the CDR3 is TGTGCCTGGAGCGGGGGGCGGGGGCGGGAGACCCAGTACTTC. Translating gives CAWSGGRGRETQYF.

The chain carries TRBV6-5 and TRBJ1-4, with 8 bases lining up with TRBD1. Per the germline V gene, CDR1 is MNHEY and CDR2 is SVGAGI. The V and J ends lost 5 bases and 5 bases, in that order; junction bases with no gene match: 4. This CDR3 contains 14 residues. The CDR3 region is CASSPDRGNEKLFF. CDR3 bases: TGTGCCAGCAGTCCCGACAGGGGCAATGAAAAACTGTTTTTT.

This sequence joins TRBV18 and TRBJ1-2; 10 positions match TRBD1. Germline V gene data show CDR1 as KGHSH and CDR2 as LQKENI. J lost 10 bases, V lost 5 bases, and 16 bases had no gene match. This CDR3 has 16 residues. In DNA, the CDR3 is TGTGCCAGCTCAAGACGCTCAGACCCGACAGGGGGCTCCTACACCTTC. Amino acid sequence: CASSRRSDPTGGSYTF.

This rearrangement joins TRBV5-1 to TRBJ2-5; the match to TRBD1 covers 7 bases. CDR3 length: 16 residues. Germline loops: CDR1 SGHRS, CDR2 YFSETQ. Losses at the gene ends were 4 bases for V and 7 bases for J; bases not matched to a gene: 16. The CDR3 is CASSPRGTLPVGTQYF. CDR3 nucleotide sequence: TGCGCCAGCAGCCCCAGGGGGACGCTCCCCGTCGGGACCCAGTACTTC.

V and J are TRBV5-5 and TRBJ2-5; TRBD1 aligns across 7 bases. Trimming at V came to 7 bases and at J to 2 bases, leaving 5 bases not matched to a gene. The CDR3 runs to 13 residues. The germline CDR1 and CDR2 sequences are SGHKS and YYEKEE (reference sequence). CDR3 in amino acids: CASCRDRQETQYF. In DNA, the CDR3 is TGTGCCAGCTGCCGGGACAGACAAGAGACCCAGTACTTC.

The V gene is TRBV9, the J gene TRBJ1-3, with 7 bases lining up with TRBD1. The CDR3 contains 16 residues. The germline V gene has CDR1 SGDLS and CDR2 YYNGEE. The V gene end was trimmed by 0 bases and the J gene end by 0 bases; junction bases not matched to a gene: 3. The CDR3 loop is CASSVGDSLSGNTIYF. In nucleotides, the CDR3 is TGTGCCAGCAGCGTAGGGGACAGTCTCTCTGGAAACACCATATATTTT.

The chain uses TRBV29-1 and TRBJ1-2; TRBD1 matches 9 bases. CDR1 is SQVTM, CDR2 ANQGSEA, per germline. J lost 4 bases, V lost 6 bases, and 3 bases had no gene match. CDR3 length: 12 amino acids. CDR3 coding DNA: TGCAGCGTGCGACAGGGGGGCTATGGCTACACCTTC. Encoded protein: CSVRQGGYGYTF.

This clone was detected a few times. This chain uses TRBV5-4 with TRBJ1-6, with D perhaps TRBD1 (5 bases). Germline V CDR1 and CDR2: SGHNT, YYREEE (reference sequence). V dropped 4 bases and J dropped 9 bases, with 17 bases sitting between them. This CDR3 is 15 amino acids long. The DNA of the CDR3 is TGTGCCAGCAGCATAGGGTCTCGGACAAGTTCACCCCTCCACTTT. Translating it yields CASSIGSRTSSPLHF.

The chain is built from TRBV11-2 and TRBJ2-3; unclear D gene. The CDR3 contains 14 residues. Trimming shortened V by 1 base and J by 5 bases, and 10 bases separated the two germline ends. Germline V gene lookup returns CDR1 SGHAT and CDR2 FQNNGV. CDR3 amino acids: CASSLAGSEDTQYF. CDR3 nucleotides: TGTGCCAGCAGCTTAGCGGGTTCCGAAGATACGCAGTATTTT.

The J gene is TRBJ1-4, the V gene TRBV28; D perhaps matches TRBD1 (5 bases). Looked up from germline, CDR1 is MDHEN and CDR2 is SYDVKM. The V and J ends lost 4 bases and 2 bases respectively, with 11 bases between them. The CDR3 contains 15 residues. CDR3 loop: CASSSRAGTNEKLFF. CDR3 bases: TGTGCCAGCAGTTCTCGGGCAGGGACTAATGAAAAACTGTTTTTT.

J is TRBJ2-5 and V is TRBV10-1; 9 positions match TRBD1. The CDR3 spans 14 residues. J lost 3 bases, V lost 2 bases, and 1 base had no gene match. CDR1 WNHNN and CDR2 SYGVQD come from the germline V gene (reference sequence). The CDR3 region has the DNA TGCGCCAGCAGTGAGGACAGGGGGAAAGAGACCCAGTACTTC. This gives the protein CASSEDRGKETQYF.

The chain is built from TRBV10-3 and TRBJ1-1; 7 nucleotides line up with TRBD1. The CDR3 is made up of 14 amino acids. J gave up 1 base and V 5 bases, and 4 bases lay outside the gene matches. CDR1 and CDR2 from the germline V gene are ENHRY and SYGVKD. In DNA form, the CDR3 reads TGTGCCATCAGTTTACAGGGGAAGAACACTGAAGCTTTCTTT. Its translation: CAISLQGKNTEAFF.

Details on this clone: The identical CDR3 is also encoded by other nucleotide sequences in the sample. This chain connects TRBV9 to TRBJ2-5; 11 bases are shared with TRBD2. Germline loops: CDR1 SGDLS, CDR2 YYNGEE. This CDR3 comprises 15 residues. V lost 3 bases, J lost 4 bases, and 5 bases stayed unmatched. Here the CDR3 DNA reads TGTGCCAGCAGCGGTAGCGGGAGGGCCTTAGAGACCCAGTACTTC. This translates into CASSGSGRALETQYF.